The clone carrying this T cell receptor beta chain was detected a few times. Its antigen is not identified. This sample stems from a study of CD8 T cells in ankylosing spondylitis. Points from the study as a whole: Matched synovial fluid from ankylosing spondylitis patients was reported to be enriched for disease-linked clones. Previously reported in reactive arthritis synovial fluid and blood were some of the motif variants. Within ankylosing spondylitis blood, a TCR beta motif made up of under 10 highly homologous variants appeared to be characteristic.

With 5 bases removed from V and 5 bases from J, the gap between germline ends came to 15 bases. Germline-derived CDR1 and CDR2 are SEHNR and FQNEAQ (reference sequence). The CDR3 totals 14 residues. Quantitative barcoded 5'-RACE was used to prepare TCR beta libraries. TCRdb passed the 5' RACE reads through MiXCR, listing each CDR3 protein once. The sample gives under 200,000 distinct CDR3 sequences, approximately 10% of which show up once; around 16% is in the top ten. The sample consisted of blood, either unsorted or a sorted T cell fraction (not recorded which). The genes are TRBV7-9 and TRBJ1-1; D perhaps matches TRBD1 (6 bases). This sequence was found in a female donor with ankylosing spondylitis or in good health (not recorded which). The CDR3 sequence is CASSPPGAYTEAFF. CDR3 nucleotides: TGTGCCAGCAGCCCCCCGGGGGCGTATACTGAAGCTTTCTTT.